The 27 T cell receptor beta chains listed next were all sequenced from one sample in a study of cytomegalovirus exposure and HLA in healthy donors. The PCR contained 60 Vbeta and 13 Jbeta primers. The table came from immunoSEQ multiplex PCR; TCRdb's copy has only in-frame clones and leaves some out. Here the sample spans a few hundred thousand clones, nearly 80% being singletons. Sequenced sample: PBMCs. The source is a man between 18 and 29 years old in good health and CMV-seronegative.

V and J are TRBV28 and TRBJ2-1; 9 bases map to TRBD2. CDR3 length: 14 amino acids. The V segment lost 6 bases and the J segment 8 bases; nucleotides outside the gene matches: 8. The V gene's germline CDR1 is MDHEN and CDR2 SYDVKM. CDR3 loop: CASSPGLAPYEQFF. The CDR3 coding sequence is TGTGCCAGCAGCCCGGGACTAGCACCTTATGAGCAGTTCTTC.

This clone came up a few times. V is TRBV27 and J is TRBJ2-5; 7 bases are a match to TRBD1. Germline loops: CDR1 MNHEY, CDR2 SMNVEV (reference sequence). Losses at the gene ends were 2 bases for V and 2 bases for J; bases not matched to a gene: 8. There are 16 residues in the CDR3. The CDR3 is CASSLRGYRGQETQYF. CDR3 nucleotides: TGTGCCAGCAGTTTAAGGGGATACAGGGGACAAGAGACCCAGTACTTC.

The CDR3 protein is CASSQEIGGTGELFF. For the CDR3, the DNA is TGTGCCAGCAGCCAAGAGATAGGGGGCACCGGGGAGCTGTTTTTT. V usage is TRBV4-2 and J usage is TRBJ2-2; D may be TRBD1 (6 bases). This CDR3 is built from 15 residues. Germline loops: CDR1 LGHNA, CDR2 YNFKEQ. Trimming took off 0 bases at V and 4 bases at J, with 9 bases between the two ends.

The chain recombines TRBV19 with TRBJ2-1; the match to TRBD2 covers 9 bases. Germline trimming cut 1 base from V and 10 bases from J; bases unmatched to any gene: 11. There are 16 residues in the CDR3. CDR1 is LNHDA and CDR2 is SQIVND in the germline V gene (reference sequence). For the CDR3, the DNA is TGTGCCAGTAGTATAGCGGTGGTAGCGGGAGAAGGAGAGCAGTTCTTC. It is translated as CASSIAVVAGEGEQFF.

CDR3 nucleotide sequence: TGTGCCTGGAGTGTACAGGGACAATGGGTAGGGAAAGGCTACACCTTC. Protein product: CAWSVQGQWVGKGYTF. The chain employs TRBV30 and TRBJ1-2, with a possible D match to TRBD1 (6 bases). This CDR3 has 16 amino acids. The germline gives CDR1 GTSNPN, CDR2 SVGIG (reference sequence). Trimming took 0 bases from V and 8 from J, leaving 22 bases between them.

This chain joins TRBV2 and TRBJ1-2; TRBD1 might be the D (5 bases). Germline-derived CDR1 and CDR2 are SNHLY and FYNNEI. This CDR3 has 14 residues. The V and J ends lost 6 bases and 3 bases respectively, with 14 bases between them. The DNA of the CDR3 is TGTGCCAGCAGCAACCCGGGGGGGGACTATGGCTACACCTTC. It translates to CASSNPGGDYGYTF.

In DNA, the CDR3 is TGTGCCAGCCAGGACATCCAGCCCCAGCATTTT. Protein sequence: CASQDIQPQHF. V gene TRBV6-1 combines with J gene TRBJ1-5; D possibly corresponds to TRBD1 (5 bases). CDR1 is MNHNS, CDR2 SASEGT, per germline. The CDR3 is 11 amino acids. Trimming shortened V by 8 bases and J by 7 bases, and 9 bases separated the two germline ends.

The table lists this clone with a few counts. The chain carries TRBV28 and TRBJ2-7; TRBD1 matches at 9 bases. V lost 6 bases, J lost 1 base, and 4 bases stayed unmatched. The CDR3 is 14 residues long. Germline CDR1 is MDHEN and CDR2 is SYDVKM. CDR3 region: CASSSGQGSYEQYF. CDR3 in DNA: TGTGCCAGCAGCTCGGGACAGGGATCCTACGAGCAGTACTTC.

The chain combines TRBV6-6 with TRBJ2-5, with 7 positions matching TRBD1. V lost 2 bases to trimming and J lost 3 bases; unmatched junction nucleotides: 6. The CDR3 totals 15 residues. The V gene's germline CDR1 is MNHNY and CDR2 SVGAGI (reference sequence). CDR3 loop: CASSYEGAGEETQYF. In nucleotides, the CDR3 is TGTGCCAGCAGTTACGAGGGGGCCGGAGAAGAGACCCAGTACTTC.

This rearrangement joins TRBV7-2 to TRBJ2-3, with TRBD2 matching over 8 bases. CDR3 length equals 15 residues. Germline CDR1 reads SGHTA; CDR2 reads FQGNSA. The junction had 9 bases not matched to a gene; V was cut back by 6 bases and J by 4 bases. CDR3 in amino acids: CASRQAGGSSDTQYF. CDR3 sequence (DNA): TGTGCCAGCAGGCAGGCGGGAGGTAGTTCAGATACGCAGTATTTT.

V usage is TRBV30 and J usage is TRBJ1-4; D remains ambiguous. Germline CDR1 and CDR2: GTSNPN and SVGIG (reference sequence). The CDR3 has 15 residues. Trimming pared 0 bases from V and 4 bases from J, leaving 12 bases between. CDR3 loop: CAWSVIGELNEKLFF. The CDR3 DNA reads TGTGCCTGGAGTGTTATCGGGGAACTTAATGAAAAACTGTTTTTT.

The genes are TRBV14 and TRBJ2-7; D ambiguous. The germline V and J ends were trimmed by 2 bases and 2 bases, with 13 bases remaining between them. Germline values: CDR1 SGHDN, CDR2 FVKESK. The CDR3 runs to 15 residues. CDR3 bases: TGTGCCAGCAGCCAACGACATAAACAAACCTACGAGCAGTACTTC. Its protein product is CASSQRHKQTYEQYF.

This clone was counted at least ten times. This chain connects TRBV4-3 to TRBJ1-3; TRBD1 agrees at 7 bases. Germline lookup yields CDR1 LGHNA and CDR2 YSLEER. V lost 8 bases, J lost 4 bases, and 5 bases stayed unmatched. The CDR3 covers 13 residues. DNA of the CDR3: TGCGCCAGCGGAACAGGGGTAGGAAACACCATATATTTT. Translation gives CASGTGVGNTIYF.

This rearrangement joins TRBV30 to TRBJ1-5; 10 bases match TRBD1. With V trimmed by 2 bases and J by 8 bases, 15 bases remained unmatched. The CDR3 loop spans 17 amino acids. The germline V gene has CDR1 GTSNPN and CDR2 SVGIG (reference sequence). The CDR3 loop reads CAWSSDRGTGAWKPQHF. The CDR3 DNA reads as TGTGCCTGGAGTTCCGACCGCGGGACAGGGGCTTGGAAGCCCCAGCATTTT. Complete variable domain (other parts from reference TRBV30 and TRBJ1-5): SQTIHQWPATLVQPVGSPLSLECTVEGTSNPNLYWYRQAAGRGLQLLFYSVGIGQISSEVPQNLSASRPQDRQFILSSKKLLLSDSGFYLCAWSSDRGTGAWKPQHFGDGTRLSIL.

This clone was detected only once. The V and J genes are TRBV25-1 and TRBJ1-6; D unresolved. The ends were cut back, 3 bases at V and 10 bases at J, with 13 bases in the middle. The CDR3 is 14 residues long. Germline loops: CDR1 MGHDK, CDR2 SYGVNS. The chain's CDR3 is CASSDFSTMSPLHF. As DNA, the CDR3 is TGTGCCAGCAGTGACTTCTCTACTATGTCACCCCTCCACTTT.

Details on this clone: At one end, the junction sequence differs from germline, possibly due to a read error. V is TRBV7-9 and J is TRBJ2-3; 13 nucleotides match TRBD2. The length of the CDR3 is 16 residues. Germline assignment: CDR1 SEHNR and CDR2 FQNEAQ (reference sequence). In DNA form, the CDR3 reads TGTGCCAGCAGCTTAGGGACTAGCGGGAGCATAGATACGCAGTATTTT. Amino acid sequence: CASSLGTSGSIDTQYF.

The sample holds one count of this clone. Likely a read error: the CDR3 ends without its conserved phenylalanine or tryptophan. The chain employs TRBV2 and TRBJ2-7; 8 bases match TRBD2. V was clipped by 2 bases and J by 2 bases; unmatched bases: 8. The germline gives CDR1 SNHLY, CDR2 FYNNEI. CDR3 length: 16 residues. CDR3 region: CASSESGGRQPYEQYL. The CDR3 nucleotides are TGTGCCAGCAGTGAAAGCGGGGGCAGACAGCCCTACGAGCAGTACCTC.

The chain has TRBV5-1 and TRBJ2-7; 10 bases are a match to TRBD1. Germline loops: CDR1 SGHRS, CDR2 YFSETQ. Germline trimming cut 4 bases from V and 5 bases from J; bases unmatched to any gene: 3. This CDR3 has 13 amino acids. The CDR3 here is CASSKGTGDEQYF. CDR3 sequence (DNA): TGCGCCAGCAGCAAGGGGACAGGGGACGAGCAGTACTTC.

The chain links TRBV19 to TRBJ2-5, with 12 bases lining up with TRBD2. After removal of 9 bases from V and 6 bases from J, the junction contained 11 bases not matched to a gene. CDR1 and CDR2 (germline): LNHDA, SQIVND (reference sequence). The CDR3 is 15 residues long. CDR3: CASSRASGGEQTQYF. Here the CDR3 DNA reads TGTGCCAGCTCTCGGGCTAGCGGGGGGGAACAGACCCAGTACTTC.

V usage is TRBV27 and J usage is TRBJ2-7; D is perhaps TRBD2 (5 bases). The CDR3 extends over 13 amino acids. CDR1 is MNHEY, CDR2 SMNVEV, per germline (reference sequence). Trimming pared 7 bases from V and 3 bases from J, leaving 13 bases between. CDR3 in amino acids: CASKAETDYEQYF. For the CDR3, the DNA is TGTGCCAGCAAAGCGGAGACGGACTACGAGCAGTACTTC.

In its sample, this clone was seen once. The CDR3 here is CASSPLTGGVYEQYF. The CDR3 bases are TGTGCCAGCAGCCCGCTGACAGGGGGGGTTTACGAGCAGTACTTC. This rearrangement joins TRBV5-4 to TRBJ2-7; TRBD1 matches 9 bases. V was pared by 4 bases and J by 4 bases, with 9 bases of the junction left unmatched. The CDR3 consists of 15 residues. The V gene's germline CDR1 is SGHNT and CDR2 YYREEE (reference sequence).

This sequence joins TRBV28 and TRBJ2-3, with TRBD2 matching over 9 bases. Germline assignment: CDR1 MDHEN and CDR2 SYDVKM. This CDR3 region has 16 residues. Losses at the gene ends were 1 base for V and 8 bases for J; bases not matched to a gene: 10. The CDR3 DNA sequence: TGTGCCAGCAGTTTATCGGGCGGGGGGGGACTGGGTACGCAGTATTTT. Protein sequence: CASSLSGGGGLGTQYF. Variable domain in full (rest from reference TRBV28 and TRBJ2-3): DVKVTQSSRYLVKRTGEKVFLECVQDMDHENMFWYRQDPGLGLRLIYFSYDVKMKEKGDIPEGYSVSREKKERFSLILESASTNQTSMYLCASSLSGGGGLGTQYFGPGTRLTVL.

With regard to this clone: At one of its ends the junction is not consistent with the germline gene, which may arise from a read error. The CDR3 spells CATGQGTQYF. Here the CDR3 DNA reads TGTGCCACAGGGCAAGGGACCCAGTACTTC. The rearrangement uses TRBV19 and TRBJ2-5; D might be TRBD1 (5 bases). This CDR3 comprises 10 residues. Per germline, CDR1 LNHDA and CDR2 SQIVND (reference sequence).

CDR3 DNA: TGTGCCAGCAGTTTTTCTAGCGAGGTGGGGCAGTATTTT. Encoded protein: CASSFSSEVGQYF. This sequence joins TRBV27 and TRBJ2-3; possibly TRBD2 for D (6 bases). The V and J ends lost 3 bases and 11 bases respectively, with 15 bases between them. The CDR3 contains 13 residues. CDR1 is MNHEY, CDR2 SMNVEV, per germline (reference sequence).

A few counts support this clone. The chain has TRBV4-3 and TRBJ2-5, with 14 bases lining up with TRBD2. The CDR3 is 18 residues long. Germline V gives CDR1 LGHNA, CDR2 YSLEER. Germline trimming cut 0 bases from V and 4 bases from J; bases unmatched to any gene: 7. The CDR3 sequence: CASSQDVGLAGGRETQYF. CDR3 nucleotides: TGCGCCAGCAGCCAAGATGTTGGACTAGCGGGAGGCAGAGAGACCCAGTACTTC.

The chain carries TRBV30 and TRBJ1-2; D remains unclear. The length of the CDR3 is 15 residues. Looked up from germline, CDR1 is GTSNPN and CDR2 is SVGIG (reference sequence). Trimming pared 0 bases from V and 5 bases from J, leaving 16 bases between. The DNA for the CDR3 is TGTGCCTGGAGTGTACGTATAGAACCGCTATATGGCTACACCTTC. It encodes CAWSVRIEPLYGYTF. The full variable domain, in which reference TRBV30 and TRBJ1-2 provide the parts outside the CDR3, is SQTIHQWPATLVQPVGSPLSLECTVEGTSNPNLYWYRQAAGRGLQLLFYSVGIGQISSEVPQNLSASRPQDRQFILSSKKLLLSDSGFYLCAWSVRIEPLYGYTFGSGTRLTVV.

The chain links TRBV7-3 to TRBJ1-4, with a tentative D call TRBD1 (5 bases). CDR3 length: 13 amino acids. Germline CDR1 is SGHTA and CDR2 is FQGTGA. V lost 2 bases to trimming and J lost 8 bases, with 9 bases between them. The CDR3 nucleotides are TGTGCCAGCAGCTTAGGGGGAGGGGAAAAACTGTTTTTT. Residues: CASSLGGGEKLFF.